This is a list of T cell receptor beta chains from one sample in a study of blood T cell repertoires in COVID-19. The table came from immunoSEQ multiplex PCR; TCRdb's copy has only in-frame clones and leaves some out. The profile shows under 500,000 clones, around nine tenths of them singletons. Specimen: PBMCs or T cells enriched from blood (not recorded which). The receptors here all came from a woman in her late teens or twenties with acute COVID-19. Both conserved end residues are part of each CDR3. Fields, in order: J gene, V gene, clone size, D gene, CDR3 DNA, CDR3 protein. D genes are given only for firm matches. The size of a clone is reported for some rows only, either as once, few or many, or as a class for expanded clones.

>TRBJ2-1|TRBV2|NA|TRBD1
TGTGCCAGCAGACCCGACAGGGGCCGCATTAGCGCTTATAATGAGCAGTTCTTC
CASRPDRGRISAYNEQFF
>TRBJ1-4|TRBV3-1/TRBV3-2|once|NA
TGTGCCAGCACCCAACTTAATGAAAAACTGTTTTTT
CASTQLNEKLFF
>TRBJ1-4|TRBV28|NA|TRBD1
TGTGCCAGCAGTGCAAACAGGGGGCTTGGAGAAAAACTGTTTTTT
CASSANRGLGEKLFF
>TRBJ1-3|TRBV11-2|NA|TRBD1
TGTGCCAGCAGCTTCACAGGGGTCTCTGGAAACACCATATATTTT
CASSFTGVSGNTIYF
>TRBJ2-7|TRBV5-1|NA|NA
TGCGCCAGCAGCTTGGCGACTACCTACGAGCAGTACTTC
CASSLATTYEQYF
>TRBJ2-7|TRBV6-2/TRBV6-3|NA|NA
TGTGCCAGCAGTTACTCGGTACAGGCGGTCTACGAGCAGTACTTC
CASSYSVQAVYEQYF
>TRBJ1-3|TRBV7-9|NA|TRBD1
TGTGCCAGCAGTGGACCAGGGGGCGCAGAGGGAAACACCATATATTTT
CASSGPGGAEGNTIYF
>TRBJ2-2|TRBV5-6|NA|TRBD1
TGTGCCAGCAGCTATACAGGGGGTACCGGGGAGCTGTTTTTT
CASSYTGGTGELFF
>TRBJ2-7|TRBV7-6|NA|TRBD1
TGTGCCAGCAGCTTAGAGCCGGCAGGGGGCTCCTACGAGCAGTACTTC
CASSLEPAGGSYEQYF
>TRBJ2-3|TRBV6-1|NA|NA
TGTGCCAGCAGTGAGGGCCAGGGGCCCGATACGCAGTATTTT
CASSEGQGPDTQYF
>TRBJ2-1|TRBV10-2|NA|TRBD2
TGCGCCAGCAGTGAGGCGGGAGGGCGGTACAATGAGCAGTTCTTC
CASSEAGGRYNEQFF
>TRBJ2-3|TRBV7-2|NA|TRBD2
TGTGCCAGCAGCTCCCCGCGGGAGGGCGGGGATACGCAGTATTTT
CASSSPREGGDTQYF
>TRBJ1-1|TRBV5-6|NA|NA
TGTGCCAGCAGTCCTTCTCCACACCTGAACACTGAAGCTTTCTTT
CASSPSPHLNTEAFF
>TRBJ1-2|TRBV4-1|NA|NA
TGCGCCAGCAGCCAAGACAGAACTAACTATGGCTACACCTTC
CASSQDRTNYGYTF
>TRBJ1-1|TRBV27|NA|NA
TGTGCCAGCAGTTTCACAGGCGTGAACACTGAAGCTTTCTTT
CASSFTGVNTEAFF
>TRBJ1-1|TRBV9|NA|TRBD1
TGTGCCAGCAGCTCCCGTGGACAGGACCCTGAAGCTTTCTTT
CASSSRGQDPEAFF
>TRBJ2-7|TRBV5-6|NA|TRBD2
TGTGCCAGCAGCTCACTAGCGGAAGAAGACTACGAGCAGTACTTC
CASSSLAEEDYEQYF
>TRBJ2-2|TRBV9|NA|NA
TGTGCCAGCAGCCCACTAGTGGGAGGTAACACCGGGGAGCTGTTTTTT
CASSPLVGGNTGELFF
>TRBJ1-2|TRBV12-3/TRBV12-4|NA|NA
TGTGCCAGCAGGCGCAGGGTTGGTGGCTACACCTTC
CASRRRVGGYTF
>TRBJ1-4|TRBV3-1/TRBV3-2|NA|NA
TGTGCCAGCAGCCAAGGCCCACAGGGAGTCGATGAAAAACTGTTTTTT
CASSQGPQGVDEKLFF
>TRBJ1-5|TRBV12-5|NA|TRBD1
TGTGCTAGTGGTGGGGACAGGGTGGAGGGGGCCCAGCATTTT
CASGGDRVEGAQHF
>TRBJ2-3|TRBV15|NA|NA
TGTGCCACCAGCAGAGATATTCTAGATACGCAGTATTTT
CATSRDILDTQYF
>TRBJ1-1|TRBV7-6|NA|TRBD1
TGTGCCAGCAGCTTAGGACGACAGGGTAAGAACACTGAAGCTTTCTTT
CASSLGRQGKNTEAFF
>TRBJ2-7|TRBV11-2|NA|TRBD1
TGTGCCAGCAGCTTGGGACAGACCTACGAGCAGTACTTC
CASSLGQTYEQYF
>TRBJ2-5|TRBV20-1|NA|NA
TGCAGTGCTAGACCAGGGGAGACCCAGTACTTC
CSARPGETQYF
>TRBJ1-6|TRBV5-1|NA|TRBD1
TGCGCCAGCAGCCAACCGGACAGGGAGGGGAGCTATAATTCACCCCTCCACTTT
CASSQPDREGSYNSPLHF
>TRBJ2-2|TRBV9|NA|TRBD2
TGTGCCAGCAGCGTAGGACTAGCGGGGGCCGGGGAGCTGTTTTTT
CASSVGLAGAGELFF
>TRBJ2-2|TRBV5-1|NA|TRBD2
TGCGCCAGCAGCCTCACTAGCGGGAGAGGGAACACCGGGGAGCTGTTTTTT
CASSLTSGRGNTGELFF
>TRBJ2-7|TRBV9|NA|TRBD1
TGTGCCAGCAGCGTAGATCCAGGGGGCACCTACGAGCAGTACTTC
CASSVDPGGTYEQYF
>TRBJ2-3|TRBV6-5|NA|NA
TGTGCCATAACAGAGGGCGGGACAGATACGCAGTATTTT
CAITEGGTDTQYF